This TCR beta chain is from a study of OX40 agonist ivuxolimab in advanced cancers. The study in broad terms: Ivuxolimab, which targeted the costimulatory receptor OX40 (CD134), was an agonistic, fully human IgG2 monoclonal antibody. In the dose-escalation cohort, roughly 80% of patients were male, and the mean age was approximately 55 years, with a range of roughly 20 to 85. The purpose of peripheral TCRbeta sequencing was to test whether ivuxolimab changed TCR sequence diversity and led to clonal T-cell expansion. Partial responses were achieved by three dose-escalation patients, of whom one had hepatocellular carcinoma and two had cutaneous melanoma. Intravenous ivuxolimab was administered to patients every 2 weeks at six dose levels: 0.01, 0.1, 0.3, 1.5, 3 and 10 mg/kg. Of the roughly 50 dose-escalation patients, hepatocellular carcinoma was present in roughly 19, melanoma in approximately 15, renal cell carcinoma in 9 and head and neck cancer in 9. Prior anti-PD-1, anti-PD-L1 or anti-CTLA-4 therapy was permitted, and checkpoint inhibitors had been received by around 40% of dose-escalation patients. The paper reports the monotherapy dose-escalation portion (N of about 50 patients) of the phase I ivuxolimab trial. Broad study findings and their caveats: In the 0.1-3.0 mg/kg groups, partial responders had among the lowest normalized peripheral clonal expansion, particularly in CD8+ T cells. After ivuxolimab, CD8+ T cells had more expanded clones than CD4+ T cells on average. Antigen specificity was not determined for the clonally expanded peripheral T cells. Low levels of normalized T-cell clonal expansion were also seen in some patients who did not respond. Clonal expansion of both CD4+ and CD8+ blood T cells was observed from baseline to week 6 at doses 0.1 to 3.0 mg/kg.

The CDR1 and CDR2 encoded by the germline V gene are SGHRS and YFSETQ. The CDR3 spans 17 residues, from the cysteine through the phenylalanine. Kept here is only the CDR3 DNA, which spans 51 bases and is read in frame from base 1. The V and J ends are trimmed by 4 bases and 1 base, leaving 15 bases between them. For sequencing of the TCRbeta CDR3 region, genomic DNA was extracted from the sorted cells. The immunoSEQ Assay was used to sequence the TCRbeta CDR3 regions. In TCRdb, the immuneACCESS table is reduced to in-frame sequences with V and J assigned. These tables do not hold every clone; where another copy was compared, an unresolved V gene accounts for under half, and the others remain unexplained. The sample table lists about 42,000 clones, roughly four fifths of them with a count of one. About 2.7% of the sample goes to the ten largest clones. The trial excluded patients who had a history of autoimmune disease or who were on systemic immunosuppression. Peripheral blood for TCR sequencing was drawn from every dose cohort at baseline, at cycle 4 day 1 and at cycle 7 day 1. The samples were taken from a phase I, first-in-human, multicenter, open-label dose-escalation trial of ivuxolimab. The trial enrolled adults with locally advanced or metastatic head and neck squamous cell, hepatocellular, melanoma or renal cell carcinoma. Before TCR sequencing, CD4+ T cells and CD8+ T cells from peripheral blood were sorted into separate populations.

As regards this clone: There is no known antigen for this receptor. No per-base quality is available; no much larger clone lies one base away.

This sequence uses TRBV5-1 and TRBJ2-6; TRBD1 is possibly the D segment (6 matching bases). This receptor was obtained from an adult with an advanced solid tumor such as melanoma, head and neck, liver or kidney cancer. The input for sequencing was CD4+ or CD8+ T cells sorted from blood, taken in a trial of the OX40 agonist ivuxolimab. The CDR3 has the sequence CASSLRVQGSGANVLTF. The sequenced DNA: TGCGCCAGCAGCCTCCGGGTCCAGGGGTCTGGGGCCAACGTCCTGACTTTC.